Included here is one TCR beta chain sequence, with context. What it binds is not known. The ends lost 7 bases at V and 3 bases at J; junction bases unmatched: 10. Germline V gene sequence: CDR1 SQVTM, CDR2 ANQGSEA. CDR3 length: 14 amino acids. The data originate from a study of long-term antiretroviral therapy in people with HIV. Broader study findings: Those clones which expanded before ART made up the dominant part of the repertoire at all time points. Post-ART diversity increased but stayed below transplant donor controls.

Researchers report immunoSEQ v3.0 was run at survey level. Profiling relied on immunoSEQ multiplex PCR, and the TCRdb table lists in-frame clones only, not all of them. The sample lists roughly 28,000 clones; less than 85% were seen once. Every single participant having HIV got treatment inside the United States. The sample consisted of unsorted PBMCs, taken 0.3 years after starting antiretroviral therapy. The sequence was obtained from a man in his forties with HIV. The chain carries TRBV29-1 and TRBJ2-3; TRBD2 aligns across 7 bases. CDR3 amino acids: CSAAPSGTTDTQYF. The CDR3 DNA sequence: TGCAGCGCAGCACCCAGCGGGACGACAGATACGCAGTATTTT.